This T cell receptor beta chain is drawn from a study of T cells in Graves' hyperthyroidism and ophthalmopathy. On the study more broadly: The blood sample was taken at first diagnosis, before treatment began.

RNA transcripts provided the source from which TCR beta CDR3 regions were amplified. Using the HTBI primer set, a first-round RT-PCR was run on the TCR CDR3. TCRdb analysed the multiplex PCR reads with MiXCR anew, one entry per CDR3 protein. The table has 380,000 or so distinct CDR3 sequences, approximately 13% seen once. Graves' hyperthyroidism qualified as stable when ophthalmopathy did not progress within 18 months. Uncontrolled infection, other autoimmune disease, pregnancy or lactation led to exclusion. Trimming pared 6 bases from V and 3 bases from J, leaving 11 bases between. Germline CDR1 is MNHNS and CDR2 is SASEGT. This CDR3 region has 13 residues.

Sequences were obtained from blood. This chain links TRBV6-1 with TRBJ2-5, with D possibly TRBD1 on 5 matching bases. The sequence came from a woman in her twenties or thirties with Graves' hyperthyroidism. CDR3 region: CASSAFREETQYF. The DNA for the CDR3 is TGTGCCAGCAGCGCTTTCAGGGAAGAGACCCAGTACTTC.